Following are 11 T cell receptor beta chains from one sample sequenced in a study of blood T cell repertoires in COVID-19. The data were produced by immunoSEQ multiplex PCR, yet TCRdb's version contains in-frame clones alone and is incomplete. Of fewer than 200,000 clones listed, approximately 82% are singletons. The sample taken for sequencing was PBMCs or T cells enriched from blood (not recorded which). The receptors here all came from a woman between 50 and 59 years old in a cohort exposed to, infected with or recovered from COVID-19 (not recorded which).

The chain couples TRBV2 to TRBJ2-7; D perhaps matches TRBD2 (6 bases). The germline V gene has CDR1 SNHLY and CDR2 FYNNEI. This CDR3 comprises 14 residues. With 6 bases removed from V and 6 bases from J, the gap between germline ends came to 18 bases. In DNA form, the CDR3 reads TGTGCCAGCAGGCAGGGCGGGGCAGTCGGCGAGCAGTACTTC. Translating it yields CASRQGGAVGEQYF.

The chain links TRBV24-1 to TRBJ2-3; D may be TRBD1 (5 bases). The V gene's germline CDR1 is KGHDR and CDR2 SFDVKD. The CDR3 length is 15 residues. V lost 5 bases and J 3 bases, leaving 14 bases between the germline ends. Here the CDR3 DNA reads TGTGCCACCAGTGGGGCAGGGTTGGGTACAGATACGCAGTATTTT. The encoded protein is CATSGAGLGTDTQYF.

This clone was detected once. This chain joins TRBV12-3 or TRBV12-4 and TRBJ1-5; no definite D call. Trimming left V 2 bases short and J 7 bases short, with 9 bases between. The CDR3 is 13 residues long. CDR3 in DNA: TGTGCCAGCAGTTTATGGGAGGACCAGCCCCAGCATTTT. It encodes CASSLWEDQPQHF.

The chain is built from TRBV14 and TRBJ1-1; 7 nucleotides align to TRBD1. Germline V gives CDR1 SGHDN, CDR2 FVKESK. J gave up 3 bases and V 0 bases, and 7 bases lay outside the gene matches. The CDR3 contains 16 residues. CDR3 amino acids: CASSQDLRGRDTEAFF. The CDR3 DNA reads TGTGCCAGCAGCCAAGACCTAAGGGGGCGGGACACTGAAGCTTTCTTT.

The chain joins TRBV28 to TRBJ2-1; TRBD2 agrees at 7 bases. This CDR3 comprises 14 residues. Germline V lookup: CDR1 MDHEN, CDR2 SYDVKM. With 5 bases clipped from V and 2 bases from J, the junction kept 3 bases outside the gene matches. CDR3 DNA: TGTGCCAGCAGTGGGGGAGGGACCTACAATGAGCAGTTCTTC. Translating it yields CASSGGGTYNEQFF. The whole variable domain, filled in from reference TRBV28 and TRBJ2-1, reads DVKVTQSSRYLVKRTGEKVFLECVQDMDHENMFWYRQDPGLGLRLIYFSYDVKMKEKGDIPEGYSVSREKKERFSLILESASTNQTSMYLCASSGGGTYNEQFFGPGTRLTVL.

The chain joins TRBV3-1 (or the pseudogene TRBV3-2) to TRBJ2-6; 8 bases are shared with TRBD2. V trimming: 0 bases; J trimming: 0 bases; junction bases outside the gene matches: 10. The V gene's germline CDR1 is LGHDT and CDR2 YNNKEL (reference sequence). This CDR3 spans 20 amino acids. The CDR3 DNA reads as TGTGCCAGCAGCCAAGATCCCCCACTAGCGGTAAGCTCTGGGGCCAACGTCCTGACTTTC. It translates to CASSQDPPLAVSSGANVLTF.

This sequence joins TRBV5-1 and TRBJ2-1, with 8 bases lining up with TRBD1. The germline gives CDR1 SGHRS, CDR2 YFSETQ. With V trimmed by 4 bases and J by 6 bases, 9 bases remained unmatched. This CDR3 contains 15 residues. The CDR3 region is CASSPTGVPTNEQFF. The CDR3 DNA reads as TGCGCCAGCAGCCCGACAGGGGTCCCGACCAATGAGCAGTTCTTC. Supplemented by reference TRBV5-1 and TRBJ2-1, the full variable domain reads KAGVTQTPRYLIKTRGQQVTLSCSPISGHRSVSWYQQTPGQGLQFLFEYFSETQRNKGNFPGRFSGRQFSNSRSEMNVSTLELGDSALYLCASSPTGVPTNEQFFGPGTRLTVL.

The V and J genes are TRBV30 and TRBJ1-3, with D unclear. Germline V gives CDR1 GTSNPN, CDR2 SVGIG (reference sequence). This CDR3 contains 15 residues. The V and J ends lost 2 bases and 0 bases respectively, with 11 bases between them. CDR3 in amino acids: CAWSITINSGNTIYF. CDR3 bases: TGTGCCTGGAGTATAACTATCAACTCTGGAAACACCATATATTTT.

The CDR3 DNA sequence: TGTGCCAGCAGCTTAGCCCGGACAGCCGGGGAGCTGTTTTTT. Residues: CASSLARTAGELFF. The chain links TRBV7-9 to TRBJ2-2; possible D gene TRBD1, 6 bases. Trimming removed 0 bases at V and 6 bases at J, with 8 bases between. Germline V gene lookup returns CDR1 SEHNR and CDR2 FQNEAQ (reference sequence). This CDR3 is built from 14 residues.

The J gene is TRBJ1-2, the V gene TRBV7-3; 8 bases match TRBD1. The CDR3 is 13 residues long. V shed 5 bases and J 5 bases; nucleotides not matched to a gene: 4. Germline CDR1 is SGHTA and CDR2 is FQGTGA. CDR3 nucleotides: TGTGCCAGCAGCCCGGGGACAGGTTATGGCTACACCTTC. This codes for CASSPGTGYGYTF.

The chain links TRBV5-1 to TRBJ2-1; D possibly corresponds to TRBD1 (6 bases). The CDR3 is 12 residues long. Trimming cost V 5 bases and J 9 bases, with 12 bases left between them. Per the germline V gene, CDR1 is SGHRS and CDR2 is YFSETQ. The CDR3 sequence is CASSERGTEQFF. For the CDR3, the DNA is TGCGCCAGCAGTGAGAGGGGGACTGAGCAGTTCTTC.